These 18 T cell receptor beta chains came from one sample sequenced in a study of OX40 agonist ivuxolimab in advanced cancers. TCRdb's table, derived via immunoSEQ multiplex PCR, lists solely in-frame clones and lacks some. This table holds over 50,000 clones, around 88% found once. The input for sequencing was CD4+ or CD8+ T cells sorted from blood, taken in a trial of the OX40 agonist ivuxolimab. These receptors all stem from an adult with an advanced solid tumor such as melanoma, head and neck, liver or kidney cancer.

CDR3 region: CASSPASRAPGEVTQYF. The CDR3 nucleotides read TGTGCCAGCAGCCCGGCCTCACGGGCGCCGGGAGAAGTTACGCAGTATTTT. This chain joins TRBV5-5 and TRBJ2-3, with D possibly matching TRBD2 (6 bases). CDR3 length: 17 residues. From germline, CDR1 is SGHKS and CDR2 YYEKEE (reference sequence). V shed 4 bases and J shed 8 bases, with 26 bases lying between them.

The rearrangement links TRBV30 to TRBJ1-4, with TRBD1 identical over 10 bases. The ends lost 2 bases at V and 9 bases at J; junction bases unmatched: 9. Germline V CDR1 and CDR2: GTSNPN, SVGIG (reference sequence). This CDR3 region has 15 residues. In nucleotides, the CDR3 is TGTGCCTGGAGTCCCCGACAGGGGGCTTTTCAAAAACTGTTTTTT. This gives the protein CAWSPRQGAFQKLFF.

DNA for the CDR3: TGTGCCAGTAGTACGCAGGACAGGGGGTATCCAGATACGCAGTATTTT. Translating it yields CASSTQDRGYPDTQYF. The chain uses TRBV19 and TRBJ2-3; 10 bases map to TRBD1. The trim removed 4 bases at V and 4 bases at J, leaving 8 bases unmatched. The germline CDR1 and CDR2 sequences are LNHDA and SQIVND (reference sequence). This CDR3 comprises 16 residues.

This chain connects TRBV6-1 to TRBJ1-4; D unresolved. Germline V gene lookup returns CDR1 MNHNS and CDR2 SASEGT. CDR3 size: 10 residues. V lost 1 base to trimming and J lost 9 bases, with 0 bases between them. The CDR3 spells CASSEEKLFF. CDR3 bases: TGTGCCAGCAGTGAAGAAAAACTGTTTTTT.

The rearrangement joins TRBV4-1 to TRBJ2-5, with 8 positions matching TRBD2. Germline CDR1 and CDR2: MGHRA and YSYEKL. V lost 3 bases and J lost 5; bases outside the gene matches: 8. CDR3 length: 15 amino acids. In DNA form, the CDR3 reads TGCGCCAGCAGCCATCTCGGGAGGGCCGGGGAGACCCAGTACTTC. It codes for CASSHLGRAGETQYF.

The chain carries TRBV29-1 and TRBJ2-7; 8 bases are a match to TRBD1. The junction had 11 bases not matched to a gene; V was cut back by 7 bases and J by 6 bases. CDR1 and CDR2 (germline): SQVTM, ANQGSEA. The CDR3 is 13 residues long. The DNA of the CDR3 is TGCAGCGGGGGGGCTGGGACAGGATCCGAGCAGTACTTC. Amino acid sequence: CSGGAGTGSEQYF.

The gene calls are TRBV11-3 and TRBJ2-2, with TRBD1 matching over 8 bases. This CDR3 spans 15 amino acids. CDR1 is SGHNT, CDR2 YENEEA, per germline. V lost 2 bases and J lost 4; bases outside the gene matches: 3. The CDR3 protein is CASSLLTGGTGELFF. The CDR3 coding sequence is TGTGCCAGCAGCTTATTAACAGGGGGCACCGGGGAGCTGTTTTTT.

This clone was counted between two and nine times. V is TRBV6-1 and J is TRBJ2-7; D call uncertain. Germline CDR1 reads MNHNS; CDR2 reads SASEGT. V lost 10 bases to trimming and J lost 2 bases, with 12 bases between them. CDR3 length: 12 residues. The CDR3 loop is CATKYIAYEQYF. The CDR3 DNA is TGTGCCACCAAGTACATCGCCTACGAGCAGTACTTC.

This clone was found once. The J gene is TRBJ2-1, the V gene TRBV18, with D uncertain. Germline CDR1 is KGHSH and CDR2 is LQKENI. The CDR3 runs to 12 residues. Trimming stripped 3 bases from V and 4 bases from J, with 4 bases between. The CDR3 DNA is TGTGCCAGCTCACCCCGGTACAATGAGCAGTTCTTC. Translating it yields CASSPRYNEQFF.

The chain joins TRBV2 to TRBJ2-2; 13 nucleotides match TRBD2. J gave up 6 bases and V 2 bases, and 6 bases lay outside the gene matches. This CDR3 is 17 amino acids long. CDR1 and CDR2 from the germline V gene are SNHLY and FYNNEI. CDR3 amino acids: CASSEFGLAGVPGELFF. Written as DNA, the CDR3 is TGTGCCAGCAGTGAATTCGGACTAGCGGGGGTCCCCGGGGAGCTGTTTTTT.

J is TRBJ1-1 and V is TRBV4-2; D perhaps matches TRBD1 (5 bases). Between the trimmed V and J ends, which lost 1 base and 2 bases, there was a span of 14 bases. The CDR3 totals 16 residues. Germline CDR1 LGHNA, CDR2 YNFKEQ. The chain's CDR3 is CASSQGQGSLNTEAFF. As DNA, the CDR3 is TGTGCCAGCAGCCAAGGGCAGGGTTCACTAAACACTGAAGCTTTCTTT.

The rearrangement joins TRBV5-6 to TRBJ1-5, with 7 bases identical to TRBD1. CDR1 is SGHDT, CDR2 YYEEEE, per germline. V lost 1 base, J lost 2 bases, and 3 bases stayed unmatched. This CDR3 is built from 15 residues. This CDR3 is CASSLSGGGNQPQHF. The CDR3 DNA reads TGTGCCAGCAGCTTGTCAGGGGGGGGCAATCAGCCCCAGCATTTT.

The chain carries TRBV11-2 and TRBJ2-5; weak D call: TRBD2 (5 bases). The ends were cut back, 2 bases at V and 2 bases at J, with 9 bases in the middle. This CDR3 region has 14 residues. Germline V gives CDR1 SGHAT, CDR2 FQNNGV. The CDR3 sequence: CASSLRWEQETQYF. The CDR3 region has the DNA TGTGCCAGCAGCTTAAGGTGGGAGCAAGAGACCCAGTACTTC.

The chain carries TRBV5-4 and TRBJ2-7, with D possibly matching TRBD1 (6 bases). Deletions cut 7 bases from V and 0 bases from J, with 14 bases between. Germline V lookup: CDR1 SGHNT, CDR2 YYREEE (reference sequence). The CDR3 runs to 14 residues. CDR3 in amino acids: CASGRDTNSYEQYF. The CDR3 DNA follows: TGTGCCAGCGGCCGGGACACGAACTCCTACGAGCAGTACTTC.

This chain joins TRBV6-5 and TRBJ2-7; 10 nucleotides agree with TRBD1. This CDR3 is built from 12 residues. Germline CDR1 is MNHEY and CDR2 is SVGAGI. Trimming at V came to 6 bases and at J to 5 bases, leaving 1 base not matched to a gene. The CDR3 DNA reads TGTGCCAGCAGGACAGGGGGCAACGAGCAGTACTTC. Its translation: CASRTGGNEQYF.

This clone showed up just once. V gene TRBV28 combines with J gene TRBJ2-7; 7 positions agree with TRBD1. There are 14 residues in the CDR3. Germline values: CDR1 MDHEN, CDR2 SYDVKM. With 7 bases clipped from V and 3 bases from J, the junction kept 9 bases outside the gene matches. The CDR3 sequence is CASTPTGTNYEQYF. The CDR3 DNA reads TGTGCCAGCACTCCGACAGGGACCAACTACGAGCAGTACTTC. Supplemented by reference TRBV28 and TRBJ2-7, the full variable domain reads DVKVTQSSRYLVKRTGEKVFLECVQDMDHENMFWYRQDPGLGLRLIYFSYDVKMKEKGDIPEGYSVSREKKERFSLILESASTNQTSMYLCASTPTGTNYEQYFGPGTRLTVT.

The rearrangement uses TRBV7-9 and TRBJ2-1; the match to TRBD1 covers 10 bases. CDR3 length: 16 residues. Germline lookup yields CDR1 SEHNR and CDR2 FQNEAQ (reference sequence). V gave up 1 base and J gave up 8 bases; unmatched junction bases: 8. This CDR3 reads CASSLGTGTGVHEQFF. DNA for the CDR3: TGTGCCAGCAGCTTAGGGACCGGGACAGGGGTGCATGAGCAGTTCTTC.

A single count supports this clone. The rearrangement links TRBV4-2 to TRBJ2-5; D uncertain. V lost 3 bases and J lost 4, with 15 bases in between. The germline gives CDR1 LGHNA, CDR2 YNFKEQ. There are 15 residues in the CDR3. The CDR3 DNA reads as TGTGCCAGCAGCCAGGCTAACACGGTACCAGAGACCCAGTACTTC. The encoded protein is CASSQANTVPETQYF.